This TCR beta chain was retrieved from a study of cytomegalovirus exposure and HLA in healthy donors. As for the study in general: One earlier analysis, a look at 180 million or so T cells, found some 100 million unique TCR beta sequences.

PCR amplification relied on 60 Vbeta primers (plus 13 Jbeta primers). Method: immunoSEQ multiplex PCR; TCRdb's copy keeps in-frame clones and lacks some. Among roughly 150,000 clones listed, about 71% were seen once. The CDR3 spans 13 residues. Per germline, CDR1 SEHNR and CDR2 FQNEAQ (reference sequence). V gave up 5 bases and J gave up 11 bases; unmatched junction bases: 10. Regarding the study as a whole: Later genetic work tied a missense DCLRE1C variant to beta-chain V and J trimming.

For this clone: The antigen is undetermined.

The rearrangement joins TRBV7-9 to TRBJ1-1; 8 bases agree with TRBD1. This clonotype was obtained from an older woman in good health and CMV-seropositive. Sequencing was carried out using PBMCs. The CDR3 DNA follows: TGTGCCAGCAGCCCAATAGACAGGGGCCTCGCTTTCTTT. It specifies CASSPIDRGLAFF.